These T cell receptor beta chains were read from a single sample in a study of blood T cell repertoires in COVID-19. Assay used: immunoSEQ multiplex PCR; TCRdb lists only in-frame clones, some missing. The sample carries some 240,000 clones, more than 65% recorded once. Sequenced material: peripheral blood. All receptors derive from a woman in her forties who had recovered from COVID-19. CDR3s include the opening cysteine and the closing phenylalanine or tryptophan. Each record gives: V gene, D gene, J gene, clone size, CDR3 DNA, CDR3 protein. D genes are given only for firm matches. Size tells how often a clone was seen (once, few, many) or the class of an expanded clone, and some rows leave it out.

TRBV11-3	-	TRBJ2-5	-	TGTGCCAGCAACCTCGGACAGACCCAAGAGACCCAGTACTTC	CASNLGQTQETQYF
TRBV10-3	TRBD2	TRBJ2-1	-	TGTGCCATCACTAGCGGGGGGGCCGGAGGTGTCAATGAGCAGTTCTTC	CAITSGGAGGVNEQFF
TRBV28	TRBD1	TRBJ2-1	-	TGTGCCAGCAGACCTGGGGGACAGAGCTACAATGAGCAGTTCTTC	CASRPGGQSYNEQFF
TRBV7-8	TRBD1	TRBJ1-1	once	TGTGCCAGCAGCTTACAAGGACAGGCTAGTACTGAAGCTTTCTTT	CASSLQGQASTEAFF
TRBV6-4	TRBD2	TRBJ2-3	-	TGTGCCAGCAGTGACCCGCCGGGAGCTAGCGGGGGGGCGGGCACAGATACGCAGTATTTT	CASSDPPGASGGAGTDTQYF
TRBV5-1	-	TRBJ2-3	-	TGCGCCAGCAGCTGGGGCCCTCTTGCGGCGTCAGATACGCAGTATTTT	CASSWGPLAASDTQYF
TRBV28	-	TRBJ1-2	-	TGTGCCAGCAGAACCTGGGAGGGGTATGATCGCTACACCTTC	CASRTWEGYDRYTF
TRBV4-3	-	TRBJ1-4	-	TGCGCCAGCAGCCAAGGCTTGTCGGAGGGGGAAAAACTGTTTTTT	CASSQGLSEGEKLFF
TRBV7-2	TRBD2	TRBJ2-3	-	TGTGCCAGCAGCCTAACGGGACTAGCGGATTCAGATACGCAGTATTTT	CASSLTGLADSDTQYF
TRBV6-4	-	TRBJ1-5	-	TGTGCCAGCAGTGAACAGGGAAGCAATCAGCCCCAGCATTTT	CASSEQGSNQPQHF
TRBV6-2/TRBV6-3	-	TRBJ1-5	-	TGTGCCAGCAGTCCACATTACCCGACAGGTAGCAATCAGCCCCAGCATTTT	CASSPHYPTGSNQPQHF
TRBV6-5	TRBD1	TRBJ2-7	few	TGTGCCAGCAGTTATTCCCTCACAGGGGATGAGGACGAGCAGTACTTC	CASSYSLTGDEDEQYF
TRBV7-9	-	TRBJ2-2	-	TGTGCCAGCAGCTTGTTACGGGGTGCCGGGGAGCTGTTTTTT	CASSLLRGAGELFF
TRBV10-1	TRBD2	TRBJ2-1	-	TGCGCCAGCAGTGAGTCTGGCGGGGGGGCTGCCAATGAGCAGTTCTTC	CASSESGGGAANEQFF
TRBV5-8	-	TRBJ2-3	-	TGTGCCAGCAGCTCCTCATTACTAGCAATTCAAACAGATACGCAGTATTTT	CASSSSLLAIQTDTQYF
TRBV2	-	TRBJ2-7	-	TGTGCCAGCAGTGAATTGGCGGTCCTCATTAAAGCAACCTACGAGCAGTACTTC	CASSELAVLIKATYEQYF
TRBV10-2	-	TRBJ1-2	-	TGCGCCAGCAGCTCGACAGACCGAAACTATGGCTACACCTTC	CASSSTDRNYGYTF
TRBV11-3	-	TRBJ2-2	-	TGTGCCAGCAGCCCTACCCGGGGGGGGGAGCTGTTTTTT	CASSPTRGGELFF
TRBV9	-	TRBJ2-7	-	TGTGCCAGCAGCGGGAGACAGAGCTCCTACGAGCAGTACTTC	CASSGRQSSYEQYF
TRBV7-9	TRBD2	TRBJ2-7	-	TGTGCCAGCAGCTCCGGTGCGGGGGGCATCTCCTACGAGCAGTACTTC	CASSSGAGGISYEQYF
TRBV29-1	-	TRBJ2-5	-	TGCAGCGTTGATAGAGACTATATGAAGACCCAGTACTTC	CSVDRDYMKTQYF
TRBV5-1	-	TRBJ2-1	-	TGCGCCAGCAGATCTGGTGGAGCGTTCGGCACTAACAATGAGCAGTTCTTC	CASRSGGAFGTNNEQFF
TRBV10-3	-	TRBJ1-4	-	TGTGCCATCAGCTCGGGGTTAGGGTATGAAAAACTGTTTTTT	CAISSGLGYEKLFF
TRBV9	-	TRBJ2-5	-	TGTGCCAGCAGCGTAGGCAGCGCGCCTAGGGAGACCCAGTACTTC	CASSVGSAPRETQYF
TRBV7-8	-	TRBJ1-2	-	TGTGCCAGCAGCTTATCGGCGGGTCCGTTTCTCTATGGCTACACCTTC	CASSLSAGPFLYGYTF
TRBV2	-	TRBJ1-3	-	TGTGCCAGCAGTGATCAGGGTACGAGCTCTGGAAACACCATATATTTT	CASSDQGTSSGNTIYF
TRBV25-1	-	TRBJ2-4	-	TGTGCCAGCAGTAACAGGGTCTTTCAGTACTTC	CASSNRVFQYF
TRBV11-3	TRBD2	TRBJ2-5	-	TGTGCCAGCAGCTTAGTACTAGCGGAGCAAGAGACCCAGTACTTC	CASSLVLAEQETQYF
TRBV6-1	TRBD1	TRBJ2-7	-	TGTGCCAGCAGTGTAGACAGGGTGGGATCCTACGAGCAGTACTTC	CASSVDRVGSYEQYF
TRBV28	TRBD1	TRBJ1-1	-	TGTGCCAGCAGGAGGGAGGACAGGGGGAGGTCTACTTTCTTT	CASRREDRGRSTFF
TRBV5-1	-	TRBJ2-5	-	TGCGCCAGCAGCTTTGGGGAAGCGGGGACCCAGTACTTC	CASSFGEAGTQYF
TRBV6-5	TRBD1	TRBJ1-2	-	TGTGCCAGCAGTAATCAGGACAGGAACTATGGCTACACCTTC	CASSNQDRNYGYTF
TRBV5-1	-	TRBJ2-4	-	TGCGCCAGCAGCATAAGCGATACAGGGTGGATTCAGTACTTC	CASSISDTGWIQYF
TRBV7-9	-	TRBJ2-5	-	TGTGCCAGCAGCGCAGGGAACCCCCAGTTCTTCAAAGAGACCCAGTACTTC	CASSAGNPQFFKETQYF
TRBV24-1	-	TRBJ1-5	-	TGTGCCACCAGTGTTCCCAGGGGAAGCAATCAGCCCCAGCATTTT	CATSVPRGSNQPQHF
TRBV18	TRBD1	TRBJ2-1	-	TGTGCCAGCTCATTCAGCAGACAGGGGGACAATGAGCAGTTCTTC	CASSFSRQGDNEQFF
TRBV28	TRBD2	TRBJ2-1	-	TGTGCCAGCAGTTTACGTAGCGGGGGGCAGTTCTTC	CASSLRSGGQFF
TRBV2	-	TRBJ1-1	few	TGTGCCAGCAGCAAGTTCGAGGGGAACACTGAAGCTTTCTTT	CASSKFEGNTEAFF
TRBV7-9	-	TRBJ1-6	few	TGTGCCAGCAGCTCCGGACAGAGCTCCTATAATTCACCCCTCCACTTT	CASSSGQSSYNSPLHF
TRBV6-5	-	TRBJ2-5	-	TGTGCCAGCAGTTACTCGAGTAGTACGGAGACCCAGTACTTC	CASSYSSSTETQYF
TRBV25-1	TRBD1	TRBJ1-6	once	TGTGCCAGCAGTGAGGGACAGCCTCTAACTTCACCCCTCCACTTT	CASSEGQPLTSPLHF
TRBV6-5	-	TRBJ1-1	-	TGTGCCAGCAGTTACCCCGTAGGGGCGGTAACAACGGGAGCTTTCTTT	CASSYPVGAVTTGAFF
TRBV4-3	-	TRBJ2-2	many	TGCGCCAGCAGCCAAGATATAGGGGGGGTAGCCGGGGAGCTGTTTTTT	CASSQDIGGVAGELFF
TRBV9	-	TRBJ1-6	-	TGTGCCAGCAGCGGGGCGGGGCCGACCCGTGGTTCACCCCTCCACTTT	CASSGAGPTRGSPLHF
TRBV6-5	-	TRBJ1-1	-	TGTGCCAGCAGGACGCCAGGGAACACTGAAGCTTTCTTT	CASRTPGNTEAFF
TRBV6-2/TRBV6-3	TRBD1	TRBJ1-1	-	TGTGCCAGCAGTTACAGTACAGGGGCTGAAGCTTTCTTT	CASSYSTGAEAFF
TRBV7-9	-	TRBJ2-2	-	TGTGCCAGCAGCTTATCTGCCGGGGAGCTGTTTTTT	CASSLSAGELFF
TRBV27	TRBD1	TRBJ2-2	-	TGTGCCAGCAGTTCGACAGGGGGGTCGCCCGGGGAGCTGTTTTTT	CASSSTGGSPGELFF
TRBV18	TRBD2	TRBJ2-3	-	TGTGCCAGCTCACCCGCGAGCGGGGGGGCCAGTACAGATACGCAGTATTTT	CASSPASGGASTDTQYF
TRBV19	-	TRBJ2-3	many	TGTGCCAGTAGTATTCTGGGAGAGTATGGAGATACGCAGTATTTT	CASSILGEYGDTQYF